The 28 T cell receptor beta chains in this list originate from one sample, sequenced in a study. MiXCR was run by TCRdb on the RT-PCR reads, yielding one entry per CDR3 protein. The sample consists of about 700,000 distinct CDR3 sequences, 12% to 15% of them appearing once. Sequenced sample: memory CD4+ T cells from blood. The receptors derive from a female donor in good health, serving as a healthy control.

This clonotype was found a few times. The chain couples TRBV12-5 to TRBJ1-1; TRBD1 matches 8 bases. With V trimmed by 7 bases and J by 4 bases, 5 bases remained unmatched. The CDR3 has 13 amino acids. Germline V gene sequence: CDR1 LGHNT, CDR2 FRNRAP. The CDR3 loop reads CASAMTGATEAFF. CDR3 coding DNA: TGTGCTAGTGCCATGACAGGGGCCACTGAAGCTTTCTTT.

The chain joins TRBV12-3 or TRBV12-4 to TRBJ1-2, with 7 nucleotides matching TRBD1. V shed 5 bases, J shed 2 bases, and the junction held 17 bases outside the gene matches. This CDR3 contains 18 residues. The CDR3 nucleotides are TGTGCCAGCAGTCCGCCTAGACAGGGAGGAACCTTAAACTATGGCTACACCTTC. It specifies CASSPPRQGGTLNYGYTF.

About this clonotype: At one end the junction does not follow the germline gene, possibly because of a read error. This chain joins TRBV5-1 and TRBJ2-6; 7 bases match TRBD1. Per the germline V gene, CDR1 is SGHRS and CDR2 is YFSETQ. The CDR3 has 16 amino acids. CDR3 nucleotides: TGCGCCAGCAGTACAGGGGCCTACTCTGGGGCCAACATCCTGACTTTC. Protein sequence: CASSTGAYSGANILTF. Full variable domain (missing parts from reference TRBV5-1 and TRBJ2-6): KAGVTQTPRYLIKTRGQQVTLSCSPISGHRSVSWYQQTPGQGLQFLFEYFSETQRNKGNFPGRFSGRQFSNSRSEMNVSTLELGDSALYLCASSTGAYSGANILTFGAGSRLTVL.

The V and J genes are TRBV28 and TRBJ2-4, with D perhaps given as TRBD1 or TRBD2 (5 bases each). Germline V gene lookup returns CDR1 MDHEN and CDR2 SYDVKM. V was clipped by 3 bases and J by 6 bases, with 12 bases between them. The CDR3 contains 14 residues. The CDR3 spells CASSFPTGGNIQYF. CDR3 DNA: TGTGCCAGCAGTTTCCCCACTGGGGGAAACATTCAGTACTTC. The variable domain in full, with the rest retrieved from reference TRBV28 and TRBJ2-4, is DVKVTQSSRYLVKRTGEKVFLECVQDMDHENMFWYRQDPGLGLRLIYFSYDVKMKEKGDIPEGYSVSREKKERFSLILESASTNQTSMYLCASSFPTGGNIQYFGAGTRLSVL.

The chain links TRBV20-1 to TRBJ1-5; D uncertain. V was shortened by 5 bases and J by 6 bases, with 14 bases between the two germline ends. Germline V CDR1 and CDR2: DFQATT, SNEGSKA (reference sequence). The CDR3 is 13 amino acids. The DNA of the CDR3 is TGCAGTGCTGCTACCGGGGAGGCTCAGCCCCAGCATTTT. Translating gives CSAATGEAQPQHF.

The chain carries TRBV20-1 and TRBJ1-2; no definite D call. Per the germline V gene, CDR1 is DFQATT and CDR2 is SNEGSKA (reference sequence). This CDR3 is built from 16 residues. The V gene lost 3 bases and the J gene lost 3 bases, with 20 bases spanning the gap. The CDR3 loop is CSASRLPGRRDYGYTF. DNA for the CDR3: TGCAGTGCTAGCCGCCTGCCGGGGAGAAGAGACTATGGCTACACCTTC.

There are a few counts of this clonotype. The chain is built from TRBV5-4 and TRBJ2-7; TRBD2 matches 9 bases. The germline V gene has CDR1 SGHNT and CDR2 YYREEE (reference sequence). V trimming: 0 bases; J trimming: 2 bases; junction bases outside the gene matches: 6. The CDR3 covers 16 residues. CDR3 loop: CASSLGATSGTYEQYF. DNA for the CDR3: TGTGCCAGCAGCTTGGGCGCGACTAGCGGAACCTACGAGCAGTACTTC.

The CDR3 region has the DNA TGTGCCAGCAGTTCACCGACAGGGGTGAACACTGAAGCTTTCTTT. Translation gives CASSSPTGVNTEAFF. The chain joins TRBV27 to TRBJ1-1; 8 nucleotides agree with TRBD1. This CDR3 contains 15 residues. V trimming: 4 bases; J trimming: 0 bases; junction bases outside the gene matches: 4. Germline values: CDR1 MNHEY, CDR2 SMNVEV (reference sequence).

This clonotype was seen repeatedly, ten times or more. This CDR3 is CASSRIGTDTQYF. In DNA, the CDR3 is TGTGCCAGCAGCCGGATCGGCACAGATACGCAGTATTTT. V and J are TRBV5-6 and TRBJ2-3; D gene ambiguous. This CDR3 spans 13 amino acids. Germline V gene sequence: CDR1 SGHDT, CDR2 YYEEEE. With 4 bases removed from V and 1 base from J, the gap between germline ends came to 7 bases.

The rearrangement uses TRBV14 and TRBJ2-2, with 7 bases fitting TRBD2. The CDR3 extends over 16 amino acids. CDR1 is SGHDN, CDR2 FVKESK, per germline. J was trimmed by 7 bases and V by 1 base; bases with no gene match: 9. The CDR3 bases are TGTGCCAGCAGCCAAGGAAGAGGGAGGGCCATCGGGGAGCTGTTTTTT. As protein: CASSQGRGRAIGELFF.

This clonotype was counted at least ten times. The rearrangement uses TRBV10-3 and TRBJ2-4; no firm D call. Germline CDR1 reads ENHRY; CDR2 reads SYGVKD. This CDR3 region has 13 residues. V gave up 1 base and J gave up 0 bases, with 1 base separating them. CDR3 in amino acids: CAISELAKNIQYF. CDR3 nucleotide sequence: TGTGCCATCAGTGAGTTAGCCAAAAACATTCAGTACTTC.

There are many counts of this clonotype. V is TRBV28 and J is TRBJ1-5; the D is unclear. With 2 bases removed from V and 3 bases from J, the gap between germline ends came to 8 bases. The CDR3 sequence is 14 residues long. CDR1 and CDR2 (germline): MDHEN, SYDVKM. DNA for the CDR3: TGTGCCAGCAGTTTAGAGGGAAACAATCAGCCCCAGCATTTT. It translates to CASSLEGNNQPQHF.

This clonotype has ten or more counts. The chain joins TRBV15 to TRBJ2-5; 10 nucleotides align to TRBD2. Trimming removed 3 bases from V and 9 bases from J; junction bases left unmatched: 13. Germline assignment: CDR1 LNHNV and CDR2 YYDKDF (reference sequence). The length of the CDR3 is 16 residues. CDR3 in amino acids: CATSSSPSGSRLAQYF. The DNA of the CDR3 is TGTGCCACCAGCAGTTCTCCTAGCGGGAGTCGATTGGCCCAGTACTTC.

In this sample, this clonotype turned up many times. This chain joins TRBV15 and TRBJ2-2, with D unresolved. The V and J ends lost 1 base and 0 bases respectively, with 6 bases between them. CDR1 and CDR2 from the germline V gene are LNHNV and YYDKDF (reference sequence). This CDR3 has 15 amino acids. CDR3 DNA: TGTGCCACCAGCAGAGTGGGCACGAACACCGGGGAGCTGTTTTTT. Translation gives CATSRVGTNTGELFF.

In this sample, this clonotype turned up a few times. The J gene is TRBJ2-1, the V gene TRBV12-3 or TRBV12-4, with no clear D. The CDR3 has 14 residues. Trimming cost V 3 bases and J 5 bases, with 11 bases left between them. The DNA for the CDR3 is TGTGCCAGCAGTTTGGGCGGACCCAACAATGAGCAGTTCTTC. Translating it yields CASSLGGPNNEQFF.

As regards this clonotype: Germline is not matched at one junction end, which may reflect a read error. The chain is built from TRBV9 and TRBJ2-7; D uncertain. The V gene's germline CDR1 is SGDLS and CDR2 YYNGEE. The CDR3 totals 15 residues. CDR3 DNA: TGTGCCAGCAGTGTAGGGCAGGCCCGCTCCTACGAGCAGTACTTC. Translating gives CASSVGQARSYEQYF.

V is TRBV12-3 or TRBV12-4 and J is TRBJ1-6, with 8 nucleotides matching TRBD1. After removal of 5 bases from V and 8 bases from J, the junction contained 5 bases not matched to a gene. The CDR3 consists of 14 residues. This CDR3 reads CASSLTDRDSPLHF. Here the CDR3 DNA reads TGTGCCAGCAGTCTTACGGACAGGGATTCACCCCTCCACTTT.

The chain links TRBV12-3 or TRBV12-4 to TRBJ1-1, with a possible D match to TRBD1 (5 bases). The V and J ends lost 7 bases and 7 bases respectively, with 16 bases between them. This CDR3 comprises 13 residues. CDR3 nucleotide sequence: TGTGCCAGCACCCCGGGACTCCTTAGTGAAGCTTTCTTT. Translation: CASTPGLLSEAFF.

V gene TRBV20-1 combines with J gene TRBJ1-1; the D gene is possibly TRBD1 (6 bases). CDR3 length: 12 residues. In germline, CDR1 is DFQATT, CDR2 SNEGSKA (reference sequence). V lost 5 bases to trimming and J lost 7 bases, with 14 bases between them. The DNA of the CDR3 is TGCAGTGCTCCCAGGGGCCCCGTTGAAGCTTTCTTT. Protein: CSAPRGPVEAFF.

This clonotype was counted a few times. This sequence joins TRBV20-1 and TRBJ2-1; 10 bases are shared with TRBD2. The CDR3 extends over 15 amino acids. Germline CDR1 and CDR2: DFQATT and SNEGSKA (reference sequence). J was trimmed by 7 bases and V by 4 bases; bases with no gene match: 10. The CDR3 region has the DNA TGCAGTGCTATTCGCCCGAGCGGGGGGGGAAATGAGCAGTTCTTC. This gives the protein CSAIRPSGGGNEQFF.

This rearrangement joins TRBV12-3 or TRBV12-4 to TRBJ1-5, with D possibly being TRBD1 (6 bases). The V end lost 5 bases, the J end lost 4 bases, and 12 bases lay between the germline ends. This CDR3 spans 14 amino acids. The CDR3 sequence: CASSPGTPNQPQHF. The CDR3 DNA reads as TGTGCCAGCAGTCCCGGGACACCTAATCAGCCCCAGCATTTT.

This clonotype was detected ten times or more. The chain carries TRBV12-3 or TRBV12-4 and TRBJ2-2, with 7 bases that match TRBD1. V lost 6 bases and J lost 4; bases outside the gene matches: 8. The length of the CDR3 is 15 residues. CDR3 DNA sequence: TGTGCCAGCAGAAGACAGGGAGTAGGCACCGGGGAGCTGTTTTTT. Its protein is CASRRQGVGTGELFF.

This clonotype appeared a few times. This chain joins TRBV28 and TRBJ2-7, with TRBD1 matching over 8 bases. V trimming: 4 bases; J trimming: 5 bases; junction bases outside the gene matches: 7. CDR1 is MDHEN and CDR2 is SYDVKM in the germline V gene. The CDR3 extends over 14 amino acids. The CDR3 nucleotides read TGTGCCAGCAGTTCCTCCGGGACAGGAGACGAGCAGTACTTC. Translation: CASSSSGTGDEQYF. Drawing the rest from reference TRBV28 and TRBJ2-7, the complete variable domain is DVKVTQSSRYLVKRTGEKVFLECVQDMDHENMFWYRQDPGLGLRLIYFSYDVKMKEKGDIPEGYSVSREKKERFSLILESASTNQTSMYLCASSSSGTGDEQYFGPGTRLTVT.

This clonotype has ten or more counts. The chain joins TRBV7-9 to TRBJ1-5; D unclear. Per germline, CDR1 SEHNR and CDR2 FQNEAQ (reference sequence). Trimming shortened V by 1 base and J by 3 bases, and 7 bases separated the two germline ends. The CDR3 loop spans 14 amino acids. The CDR3 reads CASSLGIPNQPQHF. CDR3 DNA sequence: TGTGCCAGCAGCTTAGGAATTCCCAATCAGCCCCAGCATTTT.

This clonotype was recorded at least ten times. The chain's CDR3 is CSAWEQGAAYGYTF. For the CDR3, the DNA is TGCAGTGCTTGGGAGCAGGGGGCTGCCTATGGCTACACCTTC. This chain joins TRBV20-1 and TRBJ1-2; 8 nucleotides line up with TRBD1. This CDR3 comprises 14 residues. Germline trimming cut 5 bases from V and 4 bases from J; bases unmatched to any gene: 9. Germline lookup yields CDR1 DFQATT and CDR2 SNEGSKA (reference sequence).

This clonotype was counted ten times or more. This chain uses TRBV20-1 with TRBJ1-2, with D hard to call. Germline V gene sequence: CDR1 DFQATT, CDR2 SNEGSKA (reference sequence). CDR3 length equals 13 residues. The V end was cut by 2 bases, the J end by 7 bases, with 14 bases between. Here the CDR3 reads CSARIPASGGYTF. The CDR3 coding sequence is TGCAGTGCTAGAATCCCAGCCTCCGGTGGCTACACCTTC.

The chain combines TRBV6-6 with TRBJ2-5, with no clear D. Trimming stripped 5 bases from V and 1 base from J, with 11 bases between. Looked up from germline, CDR1 is MNHNY and CDR2 is SVGAGI (reference sequence). The CDR3 covers 14 residues. The CDR3 DNA sequence: TGTGCCAGCAGTCCTACATTCCGCCAAGAGACCCAGTACTTC. This gives the protein CASSPTFRQETQYF.

The chain combines TRBV6-6 with TRBJ1-5; tentative D call: TRBD1 (6 bases). Germline loops: CDR1 MNHNY, CDR2 SVGAGI (reference sequence). The ends were cut back, 0 bases at V and 1 base at J, with 10 bases in the middle. This CDR3 has 16 residues. The CDR3 sequence is CASSYSTGRSNQPQHF. The CDR3 region has the DNA TGTGCCAGCAGTTACTCCACAGGGAGAAGCAATCAGCCCCAGCATTTT.